These 28 T cell receptor beta chains came from one sample sequenced in a study of blood T cell repertoires in COVID-19. Libraries were prepared by immunoSEQ multiplex PCR; TCRdb keeps only in-frame clonotypes and omits some of them. The table includes fewer than 130,000 clones, 80% to 90% detected once. Sequenced input: peripheral blood. The source of these receptors is a human donor in a cohort sampled during active COVID-19.

V gene TRBV9 combines with J gene TRBJ1-3, with D perhaps TRBD1 (6 bases). Germline assignment: CDR1 SGDLS and CDR2 YYNGEE. This CDR3 comprises 12 residues. Trimming removed 4 bases from V and 8 bases from J, with 10 bases in between. The CDR3 region has the DNA TGTGCCAGCAGCAGCACAGGGTACACCATATATTTT. Its protein product is CASSSTGYTIYF.

The V gene is TRBV5-1, the J gene TRBJ1-1; tentative D call: TRBD1 (5 bases). Germline-derived CDR1 and CDR2 are SGHRS and YFSETQ. The CDR3 spans 15 residues. The V end was cut by 0 bases, the J end by 3 bases, with 12 bases between. The DNA of the CDR3 is TGCGCCAGCAGCTTGGACGGCTGGGGGGACACTGAAGCTTTCTTT. It specifies CASSLDGWGDTEAFF.

The gene calls are TRBV6-1 and TRBJ1-1; 9 bases agree with TRBD1. This CDR3 has 14 residues. Germline V gene sequence: CDR1 MNHNS, CDR2 SASEGT. Unmatched junction bases numbered 4, after V lost 3 bases and J lost 5 bases. CDR3 coding DNA: TGTGCCAGCAGTGAGCGGACAGGGGTGACTGAAGCTTTCTTT. Encoded protein: CASSERTGVTEAFF.

The chain combines TRBV18 with TRBJ1-2, with TRBD1 matching over 7 bases. CDR1 is KGHSH, CDR2 LQKENI, per germline. The CDR3 is 14 residues long. Unmatched junction bases numbered 5, after V lost 4 bases and J lost 3 bases. The CDR3 loop is CASSRTGEHYGYTF. Written as DNA, the CDR3 is TGTGCCAGCTCACGTACAGGGGAACACTATGGCTACACCTTC.

This chain joins TRBV7-9 and TRBJ2-7; 8 bases line up with TRBD1. The CDR3 sequence is 16 residues long. The V segment lost 0 bases and the J segment 2 bases; nucleotides outside the gene matches: 6. CDR1 and CDR2 (germline): SEHNR, FQNEAQ (reference sequence). The CDR3 loop reads CASSLARTGSAYEQYF. The DNA for the CDR3 is TGTGCCAGCAGCTTAGCACGGACAGGGTCTGCCTACGAGCAGTACTTC. The variable domain in full, with the rest retrieved from reference TRBV7-9 and TRBJ2-7, is DTGVSQNPRHKITKRGQNVTFRCDPISEHNRLYWYRQTLGQGPEFLTYFQNEAQLEKSRLLSDRFSAERPKGSFSTLEIQRTEQGDSAMYLCASSLARTGSAYEQYFGPGTRLTVT.

This chain links TRBV4-3 with TRBJ1-2; D gene uncertain. V lost 0 bases to trimming and J lost 1 base, with 12 bases between them. Germline-derived CDR1 and CDR2 are LGHNA and YSLEER. The CDR3 covers 16 residues. CDR3 loop: CASSQELRVLNYGYTF. In DNA form, the CDR3 reads TGCGCCAGCAGCCAAGAATTGCGCGTTCTTAACTATGGCTACACCTTC.

The rearrangement joins TRBV19 to TRBJ2-5, with a possible D match to TRBD2 (6 bases). The germline V gene encodes CDR1 LNHDA and CDR2 SQIVND (reference sequence). The CDR3 runs to 15 residues. Between the trimmed V and J ends, which lost 0 bases and 5 bases, there was a span of 13 bases. CDR3 nucleotide sequence: TGTGCCAGTAGTATAGATTTCGGGGGTTGGGAGACCCAGTACTTC. Translation: CASSIDFGGWETQYF.

J is TRBJ1-1 and V is TRBV30; 11 bases match TRBD1. Germline trimming cut 5 bases from V and 10 bases from J; bases unmatched to any gene: 9. Per germline, CDR1 GTSNPN and CDR2 SVGIG (reference sequence). CDR3 length: 13 residues. The CDR3 here is CAWGGQGEVRAFF. CDR3 coding DNA: TGTGCCTGGGGGGGACAGGGGGAGGTGCGAGCTTTCTTT.

V is TRBV7-2 and J is TRBJ2-4; possibly TRBD2 for D (5 bases). The CDR3 is 17 amino acids. The V end lost 4 bases, the J end lost 0 bases, and 16 bases lay between the germline ends. Germline assignment: CDR1 SGHTA and CDR2 FQGNSA. The CDR3: CASSSSIDYQAKNIQYF. As DNA, the CDR3 is TGTGCCAGCAGCTCTTCGATCGACTACCAAGCCAAAAACATTCAGTACTTC.

The chain employs TRBV27 and TRBJ2-1; TRBD2 matches at 12 bases. V shed 5 bases, J shed 7 bases, and the junction held 15 bases outside the gene matches. The CDR3 runs 18 residues. The V gene's germline CDR1 is MNHEY and CDR2 SMNVEV (reference sequence). The CDR3 coding sequence is TGTGCCAGCAGTCCCACCCTCCGGACTAGCGGGACGGGAAATGAGCAGTTCTTC. The encoded protein is CASSPTLRTSGTGNEQFF.

The V gene is TRBV28, the J gene TRBJ1-1, with 9 positions matching TRBD1. J gave up 3 bases and V 5 bases, and 7 bases lay outside the gene matches. Germline V gene lookup returns CDR1 MDHEN and CDR2 SYDVKM. CDR3 length: 15 amino acids. The CDR3 DNA reads as TGTGCCAGCAGTCCTTATACAGGGGGCGACACTGAAGCTTTCTTT. It encodes CASSPYTGGDTEAFF.

V is TRBV28 and J is TRBJ2-2; D is unclear. CDR3 length: 14 amino acids. Trimming cost V 2 bases and J 4 bases, with 8 bases left between them. From germline, CDR1 is MDHEN and CDR2 SYDVKM. The CDR3 region has the DNA TGTGCCAGCAGTTTAGCCAGAATCACCGGGGAGCTGTTTTTT. Its translation: CASSLARITGELFF. Drawing the rest from reference TRBV28 and TRBJ2-2, the complete variable domain is DVKVTQSSRYLVKRTGEKVFLECVQDMDHENMFWYRQDPGLGLRLIYFSYDVKMKEKGDIPEGYSVSREKKERFSLILESASTNQTSMYLCASSLARITGELFFGEGSRLTVL.

This chain connects TRBV19 to TRBJ1-1, with D hard to call. The CDR3 loop spans 15 amino acids. The germline V gene encodes CDR1 LNHDA and CDR2 SQIVND (reference sequence). Trimming shortened V by 2 bases and J by 0 bases, and 10 bases separated the two germline ends. CDR3 in amino acids: CASSILDFMNTEAFF. DNA of the CDR3: TGTGCCAGTAGTATACTCGACTTCATGAACACTGAAGCTTTCTTT.

This rearrangement joins TRBV5-1 to TRBJ2-7, with D hard to call. Germline lookup yields CDR1 SGHRS and CDR2 YFSETQ. The CDR3 loop spans 13 amino acids. The V end was cut by 0 bases, the J end by 6 bases, with 10 bases between. CDR3 residues: CASSLDSAGEQYF. DNA of the CDR3: TGCGCCAGCAGCTTGGACTCCGCTGGCGAGCAGTACTTC.

The CDR3 sequence is CASSRQYEQYF. The CDR3 DNA sequence: TGTGCCAGCAGCAGACAGTACGAGCAGTACTTC. The V gene is TRBV11-2, the J gene TRBJ2-7; D is possibly TRBD1 (5 bases). The CDR3 sequence is 11 residues long. V lost 5 bases to trimming and J lost 4 bases, with 6 bases between them. Germline assignment: CDR1 SGHAT and CDR2 FQNNGV.

This clone was recorded a few times. V gene TRBV7-6 combines with J gene TRBJ2-2; TRBD1 matches at 9 bases. V gave up 5 bases and J gave up 7 bases; unmatched junction bases: 8. Germline CDR1 SGHVS, CDR2 FNYEAQ. The CDR3 runs to 15 residues. CDR3 in amino acids: CASSLWTGEVGELFF. The CDR3 DNA reads as TGTGCCAGCAGCCTCTGGACAGGGGAGGTCGGGGAGCTGTTTTTT.

The chain couples TRBV6-5 to TRBJ2-7; 7 positions match TRBD2. Germline lookup yields CDR1 MNHEY and CDR2 SVGAGI. The CDR3 is 13 residues long. V lost 6 bases and J lost 2; bases outside the gene matches: 4. CDR3 in DNA: TGTGCCAGCAGGGGCGGGGGAACCTACGAGCAGTACTTC. This sequence encodes CASRGGGTYEQYF.

V and J are TRBV10-3 and TRBJ2-7, with 8 bases identical to TRBD2. The V and J ends lost 3 bases and 1 base, in that order; junction bases with no gene match: 2. The germline V gene encodes CDR1 ENHRY and CDR2 SYGVKD. This CDR3 spans 14 amino acids. CDR3 amino acids: CAISELAESYEQYF. The CDR3 nucleotides are TGTGCCATCAGTGAACTAGCGGAGTCCTACGAGCAGTACTTC.

This rearrangement joins TRBV7-6 to TRBJ1-3; 8 bases match TRBD1. Germline loops: CDR1 SGHVS, CDR2 FNYEAQ. The CDR3 totals 15 residues. The junction had 6 bases not matched to a gene; V was cut back by 5 bases and J by 3 bases. As DNA, the CDR3 is TGTGCCAGCAGCGCGAGGACAGGGAATGGAAACACCATATATTTT. Translated, it gives CASSARTGNGNTIYF.

CDR3: CASSKQGAQETQYF. The CDR3 coding sequence is TGTGCCAGTAGTAAACAGGGCGCCCAAGAGACCCAGTACTTC. The chain is built from TRBV19 and TRBJ2-5; TRBD1 is a possible D gene (6 bases). Trimming removed 4 bases from V and 1 base from J, with 10 bases in between. Germline CDR1 LNHDA, CDR2 SQIVND (reference sequence). The CDR3 has 14 residues.

J is TRBJ1-5 and V is TRBV6-2 or TRBV6-3; the match to TRBD1 covers 10 bases. The CDR3 has 16 residues. From germline, CDR1 is MNHEY and CDR2 SVGEGT. Trimming took 5 bases from V and 3 from J; bases not matched to a gene: 7. The CDR3 nucleotides are TGTGCCAGCAGTACCTGGGACAGGGGAAACAATCAGCCCCAGCATTTT. Its translation: CASSTWDRGNNQPQHF.

This clone appeared a single time. This chain links TRBV18 with TRBJ1-2; D may be TRBD1 (5 bases). Germline V CDR1 and CDR2: KGHSH, LQKENI. Trimming stripped 3 bases from V and 8 bases from J, with 16 bases between. This CDR3 has 14 amino acids. The CDR3 loop reads CASSPPGRGGGYTF. Written as DNA, the CDR3 is TGTGCCAGCTCACCTCCAGGAAGGGGAGGAGGCTACACCTTC.

The chain recombines TRBV5-1 with TRBJ2-3, with 8 bases lining up with TRBD1. Per the germline V gene, CDR1 is SGHRS and CDR2 is YFSETQ. V trimming: 0 bases; J trimming: 2 bases; junction bases outside the gene matches: 2. The CDR3 sequence is 15 residues long. As DNA, the CDR3 is TGCGCCAGCAGCTTGGCACAGGGGGTCACAGATACGCAGTATTTT. Translated, it gives CASSLAQGVTDTQYF.

The chain carries TRBV30 and TRBJ1-2, with TRBD1 matching over 9 bases. The junction had 14 bases not matched to a gene; V was cut back by 8 bases and J by 4 bases. CDR3 length equals 15 residues. Germline V gene lookup returns CDR1 GTSNPN and CDR2 SVGIG (reference sequence). CDR3 sequence (DNA): TGTGCCGGTGGTAGGAAACAGGGGGCTGGCTATGGCTACACCTTC. Protein product: CAGGRKQGAGYGYTF.

In its sample, this clone was seen a few times. This rearrangement joins TRBV27 to TRBJ1-2; D is undetermined. Trimming took 6 bases from V and 2 from J, leaving 28 bases between them. The CDR3 consists of 19 residues. From germline, CDR1 is MNHEY and CDR2 SMNVEV (reference sequence). The CDR3 coding sequence is TGTGCCAGCAGCCCGGCCGGAGCTATGGTAACGGCAGAGAACTATGGCTACACCTTC. Encoded protein: CASSPAGAMVTAENYGYTF.

The chain links TRBV27 to TRBJ2-1, with 16 bases lining up with TRBD2. Trimming took 6 bases from V and 3 from J; bases not matched to a gene: 2. This CDR3 contains 16 residues. Germline CDR1 MNHEY, CDR2 SMNVEV (reference sequence). CDR3 sequence: CASSGTSGRVYNEQFF. Here the CDR3 DNA reads TGTGCCAGCAGCGGGACTAGCGGGAGGGTCTACAATGAGCAGTTCTTC.

The chain carries TRBV12-5 and TRBJ2-4; a possible D gene is TRBD1 (6 bases). This CDR3 has 15 amino acids. V dropped 5 bases and J dropped 5 bases, with 16 bases sitting between them. Looked up from germline, CDR1 is LGHNT and CDR2 is FRNRAP. The CDR3 here is CASGRAQGLENIQYF. The DNA for the CDR3 is TGTGCTAGTGGTCGGGCCCAGGGGTTGGAAAACATTCAGTACTTC.

The rearrangement links TRBV4-1 to TRBJ2-3; the match to TRBD1 covers 12 bases. Germline V gives CDR1 MGHRA, CDR2 YSYEKL. V was pared by 4 bases and J by 4 bases, with 6 bases of the junction left unmatched. The CDR3 spans 16 residues. The CDR3 is CASSPRDRGLADTQYF. CDR3 in DNA: TGCGCCAGCAGCCCAAGGGACAGGGGGCTGGCAGATACGCAGTATTTT.